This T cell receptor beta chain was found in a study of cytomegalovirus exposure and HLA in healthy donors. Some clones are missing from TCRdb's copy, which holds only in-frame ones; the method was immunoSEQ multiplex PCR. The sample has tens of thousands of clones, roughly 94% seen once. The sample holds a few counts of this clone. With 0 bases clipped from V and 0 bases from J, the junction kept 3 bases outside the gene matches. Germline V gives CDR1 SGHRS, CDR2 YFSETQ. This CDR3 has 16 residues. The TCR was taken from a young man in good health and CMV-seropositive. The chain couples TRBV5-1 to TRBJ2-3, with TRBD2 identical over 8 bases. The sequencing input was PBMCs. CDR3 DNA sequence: TGCGCCAGCAGCTTGGAACCTAGCGGGAGCACAGATACGCAGTATTTT. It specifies CASSLEPSGSTDTQYF.